The clone carrying this TCR beta chain appeared many times. Its target is unknown. Germline V gene lookup returns CDR1 SGHVS and CDR2 FNYEAQ. The CDR3 covers 16 residues. Losses at the gene ends were 4 bases for V and 4 bases for J; bases not matched to a gene: 8. Attachment of unique molecular identifiers was made to individual cDNA molecules. TCRdb re-called the 5' RACE reads through MiXCR, storing one row per CDR3 protein. The repertoire includes 85,000 to 100,000 distinct CDR3 sequences, around 13% of them detected once, and approximately 2% sits in the top ten. These data come from a study of early T cells in non-severe SARS-CoV-2 infection. As for the study in general: RNA in bulk from unsorted whole blood was sequenced, and chains were unpaired.

Findings of the study overall: Matches to VDJdb favored anti-spike CD8 responses and missed private and CD4 specificities.

The V call is TRBV7-6, the J call TRBJ2-1; TRBD2 matches at 9 bases. Sequencing used whole blood. The origin of this receptor is an adult who was a healthcare worker with PCR-confirmed SARS-CoV-2 infection or an uninfected control (not recorded which). CDR3 region: CASSSQGGGGYNEQFF. The CDR3, as DNA: TGTGCCAGCAGCTCCCAAGGCGGGGGGGGATACAATGAGCAGTTCTTC.